Following are 30 T cell receptor beta chains from one sample sequenced in a study of blood T cells in healthy people across ages. A sample-barcoded 5' primer and a J-beta primer mix were used in a second PCR of roughly 7 to 11 cycles. MiXCR, run by TCRdb on the 5' RACE reads, gives a single entry per CDR3 protein. Of around 1,500,000 distinct CDR3 sequences listed, roughly 40% were seen once; the top ten hold roughly 7.9%. Sample: blood. The receptor set was obtained from a woman aged 18-35 years in good health.

In its sample, this clonotype was seen a few times. The chain combines TRBV6-5 with TRBJ2-3, with D unresolved. Trimming pared 2 bases from V and 2 bases from J, leaving 14 bases between. This CDR3 spans 16 amino acids. Per germline, CDR1 MNHEY and CDR2 SVGAGI. CDR3 DNA: TGTGCCAGCAGTTACCATACTCGGTCCTCCACAGATACGCAGTATTTT. Its protein product is CASSYHTRSSTDTQYF.

This clonotype was seen once. The chain uses TRBV28 and TRBJ2-3, with 8 nucleotides matching TRBD1. The CDR3 sequence is 17 residues long. Germline values: CDR1 MDHEN, CDR2 SYDVKM. Trimming cost V 6 bases and J 4 bases; bases outside gene matches: 15. CDR3 nucleotides: TGTGCCAGCAGAACCGACCTGGGACAGGACTCGCCAGATACGCAGTATTTT. Translation gives CASRTDLGQDSPDTQYF.

The rearrangement uses TRBV20-1 and TRBJ2-7; 7 positions agree with TRBD2. CDR1 and CDR2 from the germline V gene are DFQATT and SNEGSKA (reference sequence). This CDR3 region has 15 residues. With 4 bases clipped from V and 2 bases from J, the junction kept 11 bases outside the gene matches. CDR3 amino acids: CSANAGERTTYEQYF. CDR3 nucleotide sequence: TGCAGTGCTAACGCGGGGGAACGAACAACCTACGAGCAGTACTTC.

A few counts support this clonotype. The chain recombines TRBV6-5 with TRBJ2-4, with D hard to call. The end of the DNA aligns better with TRBJ2-7, so the J call may be wrong. CDR3 length: 15 amino acids. The germline V gene encodes CDR1 MNHEY and CDR2 SVGAGI. The CDR3 is CASSYSNQGSDEQYF. DNA for the CDR3: TGTGCCAGCAGTTACTCGAATCAAGGCAGTGACGAGCAGTACTTC.

This clonotype was seen more than once but under ten times. The chain joins TRBV10-3 to TRBJ2-1; D is unresolved. Germline V gene data show CDR1 as ENHRY and CDR2 as SYGVKD. There are 14 residues in the CDR3. Trimming took 2 bases from V and 9 from J, leaving 14 bases between them. Here the CDR3 reads CAISENSLPLEQFF. In nucleotides, the CDR3 is TGTGCCATCAGTGAGAACAGCCTCCCTCTTGAGCAGTTCTTC.

This clonotype has only a few counts. The genes are TRBV29-1 and TRBJ2-6; D call uncertain. This CDR3 spans 14 amino acids. V lost 3 bases and J 0 bases, leaving 6 bases between the germline ends. In germline, CDR1 is SQVTM, CDR2 ANQGSEA. The CDR3 DNA reads TGCAGCGTTGATTCTGGCTCTGGGGCCAACGTCCTGACTTTC. This codes for CSVDSGSGANVLTF.

The chain couples TRBV7-2 to TRBJ2-7; D is unresolved. The J call may be in error: the DNA end matches TRBJ2-5 better. The germline V gene has CDR1 SGHTA and CDR2 FQGNSA. This CDR3 spans 15 amino acids. CDR3 in amino acids: CASGSTYGRQETQYF. CDR3 DNA sequence: TGTGCCAGCGGCTCGACTTACGGCAGGCAAGAGACCCAGTACTTC.

The V call is TRBV29-1, the J call TRBJ1-3; 7 nucleotides line up with TRBD1. Unmatched junction bases numbered 8, after V lost 4 bases and J lost 5 bases. The CDR3 is 14 amino acids. Germline-derived CDR1 and CDR2 are SQVTM and ANQGSEA. This CDR3 reads CSVGEGTVRNTIYF. CDR3 sequence (DNA): TGCAGCGTTGGCGAAGGGACAGTTAGAAACACCATATATTTT.

CDR3 DNA sequence: TGTGCCAGCACTACGGGCCAACTCTATGGCTACACCTTC. Translation gives CASTTGQLYGYTF. The rearrangement uses TRBV12-3 or TRBV12-4 and TRBJ1-2; no firm D call. V lost 7 bases, J lost 4 bases, and 13 bases lay in between. The CDR3 is 13 residues long.

In this sample, this clonotype turned up a few times. This chain joins TRBV20-1 and TRBJ2-3; TRBD2 agrees at 9 bases. The CDR3 is made up of 19 amino acids. Trimming removed 3 bases from V and 0 bases from J; junction bases left unmatched: 16. Germline lookup yields CDR1 DFQATT and CDR2 SNEGSKA (reference sequence). The CDR3 spells CSASLIGLAGTTSTDTQYF. Here the CDR3 DNA reads TGCAGTGCTAGTTTAATTGGGCTAGCGGGGACCACGAGCACAGATACGCAGTATTTT.

V and J are TRBV7-2 and TRBJ2-5, with 9 positions matching TRBD2. V gave up 5 bases and J gave up 5 bases; unmatched junction bases: 9. There are 15 residues in the CDR3. The germline gives CDR1 SGHTA, CDR2 FQGNSA. CDR3: CASSTKSSGTETQYF. In DNA, the CDR3 is TGTGCCAGCAGCACTAAGTCTAGCGGGACTGAGACCCAGTACTTC.

In this sample, this clonotype turned up a few times. The chain joins TRBV10-3 to TRBJ2-6, with D perhaps TRBD1 (6 bases). Germline CDR1 is ENHRY and CDR2 is SYGVKD. This CDR3 spans 15 amino acids. Trimming left V 7 bases short and J 0 bases short, with 10 bases between. DNA of the CDR3: TGTGCCATCACCACAGGGTTCTCTGGGGCCAACGTCCTGACTTTC. It is translated as CAITTGFSGANVLTF.

The chain is built from TRBV7-9 and TRBJ2-7; D not certain. CDR1 SEHNR and CDR2 FQNEAQ come from the germline V gene (reference sequence). The length of the CDR3 is 17 residues. The V end was cut by 3 bases, the J end by 3 bases, with 21 bases between. DNA of the CDR3: TGTGCCAGCAGCTTCCCCCAACCCCAACTCGTATTCTACGAGCAGTACTTC. It encodes CASSFPQPQLVFYEQYF.

The chain couples TRBV5-1 to TRBJ1-4, with TRBD1 matching 7 bases. Germline V gives CDR1 SGHRS, CDR2 YFSETQ. Trimming at V came to 0 bases and at J to 5 bases, leaving 4 bases not matched to a gene. The CDR3 runs 15 residues. Here the CDR3 reads CASSLALQGNEKLFF. The CDR3 DNA reads TGCGCCAGCAGCTTGGCTCTACAGGGGAATGAAAAACTGTTTTTT.

This clonotype occurred a few times. V and J are TRBV20-1 and TRBJ1-5; the D gene is possibly TRBD1 (5 bases). Germline V lookup: CDR1 DFQATT, CDR2 SNEGSKA (reference sequence). The CDR3 is 18 residues long. V lost 7 bases, J lost 4 bases, and 29 bases lay in between. The CDR3 reads CSVIAPEAGRRYNQPQHF. The CDR3 bases are TGCAGTGTTATTGCGCCCGAGGCGGGACGGCGTTATAATCAGCCCCAGCATTTT.

The chain uses TRBV9 and TRBJ2-3, with D perhaps assigned TRBD1 or TRBD2 (7 bases each). CDR1 is SGDLS and CDR2 is YYNGEE in the germline V gene. The CDR3 consists of 17 residues. The V end was cut by 4 bases, the J end by 2 bases, with 20 bases between. CDR3 in DNA: TGTGCCAGCAGCCCCAGGGGGGGGATTTTTGCCACAGATACGCAGTATTTT. Translation: CASSPRGGIFATDTQYF.

This chain connects TRBV3-1 to TRBJ2-3; D call uncertain. The V gene lost 3 bases and the J gene lost 2 bases, with 12 bases spanning the gap. The CDR3 is made up of 15 amino acids. From germline, CDR1 is LGHDT and CDR2 YNNKEL (reference sequence). CDR3 sequence: CASSHPHSATDTQYF. CDR3 in DNA: TGTGCCAGCAGCCATCCACACTCGGCCACAGATACGCAGTATTTT.

This rearrangement joins TRBV7-9 to TRBJ2-1; perhaps D is TRBD1 or TRBD2 (5 bases each). The CDR3 has 14 residues. CDR1 is SEHNR and CDR2 is FQNEAQ in the germline V gene (reference sequence). Between the trimmed V and J ends, which lost 3 bases and 6 bases, there was a span of 12 bases. CDR3 amino acids: CASSFAGTTNEQFF. For the CDR3, the DNA is TGTGCCAGCAGCTTCGCCGGGACGACCAATGAGCAGTTCTTC.

This clonotype was picked up a small number of times. This chain connects TRBV4-1 to TRBJ2-7; TRBD2 might be the D (5 bases). Trimming took off 0 bases at V and 0 bases at J, with 21 bases between the two ends. This CDR3 is 19 amino acids long. Per germline, CDR1 MGHRA and CDR2 YSYEKL. The CDR3 nucleotides are TGCGCCAGCAGCCAAGAGTCGGCCTTTGTCGGGAAAAGCTCCTACGAGCAGTACTTC. It is translated as CASSQESAFVGKSSYEQYF.

The gene calls are TRBV12-3 or TRBV12-4 and TRBJ2-2; no clear D gene. The CDR3 extends over 14 amino acids. V was trimmed by 3 bases and J by 4 bases, leaving 9 bases between them. The CDR3 protein is CASSFVSPTGELFF. The CDR3 coding sequence is TGTGCCAGCAGTTTTGTTAGTCCCACCGGGGAGCTGTTTTTT.

The genes are TRBV7-6 and TRBJ2-3, with D unresolved. Germline loops: CDR1 SGHVS, CDR2 FNYEAQ. Deletions cut 2 bases from V and 9 bases from J, with 15 bases between. CDR3 length equals 14 residues. CDR3 coding DNA: TGTGCCAGCAGCTTATCATTAGGATCGGCGACGCAGTATTTT. Translation gives CASSLSLGSATQYF.

The V and J genes are TRBV5-6 and TRBJ1-6, with 9 bases matching TRBD1. This CDR3 region has 15 residues. Germline CDR1 is SGHDT and CDR2 is YYEEEE. Trimming cost V 4 bases and J 7 bases; bases outside gene matches: 6. CDR3 protein: CASSPRDRENSPLHF. The CDR3 bases are TGTGCCAGCAGCCCGCGGGACAGGGAAAATTCACCCCTCCACTTT.

This clonotype showed up just a few times. The chain carries TRBV12-3 or TRBV12-4 and TRBJ1-6; 8 positions agree with TRBD1. The length of the CDR3 is 16 residues. The J segment lost 9 bases and the V segment lost 1 base, leaving 8 bases of the junction unmatched. The CDR3 loop is CASSLGQGAFSSPLHF. CDR3 coding DNA: TGTGCCAGCAGTTTAGGGCAGGGGGCGTTTAGTTCACCCCTCCACTTT.

The chain employs TRBV7-2 and TRBJ2-7; 8 bases fit TRBD2. Germline V gives CDR1 SGHTA, CDR2 FQGNSA. The CDR3 sequence is 15 residues long. Unmatched junction bases numbered 5, after V lost 4 bases and J lost 0 bases. Here the CDR3 reads CASSSHSGDSYEQYF. DNA for the CDR3: TGTGCCAGCAGCTCTCATAGCGGGGACTCCTACGAGCAGTACTTC.

A few counts support this clonotype. One junction end does not reproduce the germline sequence, and a read error may be involved. The gene calls are TRBV20-1 and TRBJ2-4; a weak D match, TRBD1 (5 bases). CDR1 and CDR2 (germline): DFQATT, SNEGSKA (reference sequence). The CDR3 length is 15 residues. The CDR3 loop reads CSARDSGIAKNIQYF. The CDR3 DNA follows: TGTAGTGCTAGAGACTCAGGGATAGCCAAAAACATTCAGTACTTC.

This clonotype was counted a few times. This rearrangement joins TRBV3-1 to TRBJ1-1; 9 bases match TRBD1. In germline, CDR1 is LGHDT, CDR2 YNNKEL (reference sequence). This CDR3 has 15 residues. Germline trimming cut 5 bases from V and 8 bases from J; bases unmatched to any gene: 12. CDR3 DNA sequence: TGTGCCAGCAGCTCCCGGACAGGGGCCTCTTCCGAAGCTTTCTTT. Translating it yields CASSSRTGASSEAFF.

The gene calls are TRBV6-5 and TRBJ2-3; no reliable D call. The V gene's germline CDR1 is MNHEY and CDR2 SVGAGI. The CDR3 is 14 residues long. Trimming left V 7 bases short and J 3 bases short, with 14 bases between. CDR3: CASNRVPSTDTQYF. DNA for the CDR3: TGTGCCAGCAATCGGGTCCCAAGTACAGATACGCAGTATTTT.

This rearrangement joins TRBV20-1 to TRBJ2-1, with D maybe TRBD2 (5 bases). Germline values: CDR1 DFQATT, CDR2 SNEGSKA (reference sequence). V was trimmed by 5 bases and J by 9 bases, leaving 11 bases between them. This CDR3 is built from 11 residues. This CDR3 reads CSARTWGEQFF. The CDR3 DNA follows: TGCAGTGCTCGGACTTGGGGTGAGCAGTTCTTC.

The rearrangement links TRBV2 to TRBJ2-4; D call uncertain. Trimming stripped 3 bases from V and 0 bases from J, with 9 bases between. This CDR3 comprises 15 residues. Germline V gene sequence: CDR1 SNHLY, CDR2 FYNNEI. CDR3 nucleotides: TGTGCCAGCAGTGATATAGGGCTAGCCAAAAACATTCAGTACTTC. This codes for CASSDIGLAKNIQYF.

The chain carries TRBV12-3 or TRBV12-4 and TRBJ2-7, with unresolved D. The germline V and J ends were trimmed by 5 bases and 5 bases, with 13 bases remaining between them. The CDR3 has 13 amino acids. CDR3 loop: CASSTMSSDEQYF. As DNA, the CDR3 is TGTGCCAGCAGTACCATGAGTTCAGACGAGCAGTACTTC.